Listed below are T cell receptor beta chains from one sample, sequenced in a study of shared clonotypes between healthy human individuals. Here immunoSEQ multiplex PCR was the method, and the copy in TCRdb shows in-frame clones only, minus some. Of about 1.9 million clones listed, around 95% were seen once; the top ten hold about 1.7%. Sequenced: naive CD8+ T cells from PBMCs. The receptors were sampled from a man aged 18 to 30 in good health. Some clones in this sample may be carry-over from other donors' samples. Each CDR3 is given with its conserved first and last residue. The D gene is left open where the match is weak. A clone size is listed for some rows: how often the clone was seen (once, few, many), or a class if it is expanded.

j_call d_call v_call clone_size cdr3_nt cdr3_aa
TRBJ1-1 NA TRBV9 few TGTGCCAGCAGCGTAGCTGGGGGCCCAGCTTTCTTT CASSVAGGPAFF
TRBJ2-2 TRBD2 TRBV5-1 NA TGCGCCAGCAGGGCGCTGGCTAGCGGGAACACCGGGGAGCTGTTTTTT CASRALASGNTGELFF
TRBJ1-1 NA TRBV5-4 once TGTGCCAGCAGCTTGGATCGCGGGGGCGCGTTAACTGAAGCTTTCTTT CASSLDRGGALTEAFF
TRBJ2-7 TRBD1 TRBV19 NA TGTGCCAGTAGTTTAACAGGGGGAATATCCTACGAGCAGTACTTC CASSLTGGISYEQYF
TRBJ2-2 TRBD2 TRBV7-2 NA TGTGCCAGCAGCTTGCGGACTAGCGGGACCGGGGAGCTGTTTTTT CASSLRTSGTGELFF
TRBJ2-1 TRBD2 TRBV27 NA TGTGCCAGCAGTTTATCGTTGGGACTAGCGGGAGGCAATGAGCAGTTCTTC CASSLSLGLAGGNEQFF
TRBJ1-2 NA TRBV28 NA TGTGCCAGCATCCTTCACAGCGGGACCTATGGCTACACCTTC CASILHSGTYGYTF
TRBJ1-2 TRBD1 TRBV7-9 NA TGTGCCAGCAGCTTAGGATCACAGGGGGCCCGATATGGCTACACCTTC CASSLGSQGARYGYTF
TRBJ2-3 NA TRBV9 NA TGTGCCAGCAGCTCACCTCCATGGACAGAGGATTTGACAGATACGCAGTATTTT CASSSPPWTEDLTDTQYF
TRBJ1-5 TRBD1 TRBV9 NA TGTGCCAGCAGCGCAGGACAGGGGGTGGGTCAGCCCCAGCATTTT CASSAGQGVGQPQHF